This TCR beta chain was identified in a study of blood T cell repertoires in COVID-19. Study as a whole: Whether acute or convalescent, the COVID-19 samples came from the United States, Italy and Spain. PBMCs, B-cell-depleted T cells, or T cells were the source of the cDNA or gDNA that made up the material.

The CDR3 has 14 amino acids. In germline, CDR1 is MDHEN, CDR2 SYDVKM. V lost 5 bases and J lost 1; bases outside the gene matches: 2. The authors' processing: Cell counts per sample came from amplifying reference gene primers. The table came from immunoSEQ multiplex PCR; TCRdb's copy has only in-frame clones and leaves some out. From that table come the V and J calls and clone size; the DNA was used to work out D and trimming. Of under 95,000 clones in the sample, 79% were seen once. Sequenced material: peripheral blood. The sequence derives from a man between 60 and 75 years old with active or convalescent COVID-19. The chain joins TRBV28 to TRBJ1-1; 9 bases map to TRBD1. The CDR3 loop reads CASSTQGANTEAFF. The CDR3 nucleotides read TGTGCCAGCAGTACACAGGGGGCGAACACTGAAGCTTTCTTT.